The T cell receptor (beta chain) under discussion was sequenced for a study of PD-L1 blockade in urothelial cancer. Germline V lookup: CDR1 SNHLY, CDR2 FYNNEI. The junction had 4 bases not matched to a gene; V was cut back by 5 bases and J by 1 base. The CDR3 contains 14 residues. Here immunoSEQ multiplex PCR was the method, and the copy in TCRdb shows in-frame clones only, minus some. The sample holds under 30,000 clones, around 75% seen once. The clonotype was recovered from a man over 45 with urothelial cancer. The rearrangement joins TRBV2 to TRBJ1-1; 7 bases line up with TRBD1. The specimen was PBMCs, collected around atezolizumab (anti-PD-L1) treatment. The CDR3 region is CASSLGQTNTEAFF. The CDR3 DNA follows: TGTGCCAGCAGTCTGGGACAGACGAACACTGAAGCTTTCTTT.